This T cell receptor (beta chain) is from a study of shared clonotypes between healthy human individuals. Study context: Three plates each covered CD4 naive and memory; CD8 naive two, CD8 memory one.

CD45RO-negative, CCR7-positively selected cells formed the naive CD8 fraction, excluding terminally differentiated effector memory CD45RA+ cells. Each subset's genomic DNA was split evenly across several immunoSEQ plates. DNA at around 210 ng, tens of thousands of T cell genomes, went into sorted-subset replicate PCRs. The assay was immunoSEQ multiplex PCR, and TCRdb's table has in-frame clones only and misses some. The sample has about 2.1 million clones, more than 85% seen once. Looked up from germline, CDR1 is LNHNV and CDR2 is YYDKDF (reference sequence). This CDR3 comprises 14 residues. Trimming at V came to 5 bases and at J to 10 bases, leaving 8 bases not matched to a gene. Note on this clone: Its antigen is unknown.

Study-wide points: Inspection by rarefaction showed sorted-subset sequencing to be incomplete despite large depth.

The chain carries TRBV15 and TRBJ2-1, with 10 bases lining up with TRBD2. The source material was naive CD8+ T cells from PBMCs. The clonotype originates from a man aged 18 to 30 in good health. Some clones in this sample may be carry-over from other donors' samples. In nucleotides, the CDR3 is TGTGCCACCAGCGGGGTGGGACTAGCGTCGGAGCAGTTCTTC. It yields the protein CATSGVGLASEQFF.